This T cell receptor (beta chain) was sequenced in a study of patients and donors after allogeneic stem cell transplantation. TCRdb used MiXCR to reprocess the RT-PCR reads, holding one entry per CDR3 protein. The sample yields roughly 180,000 distinct CDR3 sequences, around 41% seen once. The sample consisted of blood, either unsorted or a sorted T cell fraction (not recorded which). The receptor was isolated from a human donor who was either an allogeneic HSCT recipient or a stem cell or donor lymphocyte infusion donor (not recorded which). It is not recorded whose cells these are; they may come from a transplant donor.

For the CDR3, the DNA is TGTGCCAGCAGCCTTACCGGGACAGGGTTTGACAAAAACATTCAGTACTTC. It translates to CASSLTGTGFDKNIQYF. The chain links TRBV4-2 to TRBJ2-4; 9 nucleotides align to TRBD1. This CDR3 has 17 amino acids. Germline CDR1 reads LGHNA; CDR2 reads YNFKEQ. Trimming removed 4 bases from V and 3 bases from J; junction bases left unmatched: 10.